This TCR beta chain comes out of a study of tumor-infiltrating lymphocytes in oesophageal squamous cell carcinoma. TCRdb analysed the PCR reads with MiXCR anew, one entry per CDR3 protein. The sample lists approximately 18,000 distinct CDR3 sequences, under 45% occurring once. The CDR3 is 16 residues long. Germline CDR1 MNHEY, CDR2 SVGEGT. The chain joins TRBV6-2 or TRBV6-3 to TRBJ2-3; 10 positions match TRBD1. Judging by the DNA end, TRBJ1-5 fits better; the J call may be wrong. Sequencing input: esophageal tumor tissue. This clonotype originated in a male donor with esophageal squamous cell carcinoma. CDR3 in amino acids: CASSLTDRGPNQPQHF. CDR3 nucleotide sequence: TGTGCCAGCAGCCTAACCGACAGGGGGCCTAATCAGCCCCAGCATTTT.